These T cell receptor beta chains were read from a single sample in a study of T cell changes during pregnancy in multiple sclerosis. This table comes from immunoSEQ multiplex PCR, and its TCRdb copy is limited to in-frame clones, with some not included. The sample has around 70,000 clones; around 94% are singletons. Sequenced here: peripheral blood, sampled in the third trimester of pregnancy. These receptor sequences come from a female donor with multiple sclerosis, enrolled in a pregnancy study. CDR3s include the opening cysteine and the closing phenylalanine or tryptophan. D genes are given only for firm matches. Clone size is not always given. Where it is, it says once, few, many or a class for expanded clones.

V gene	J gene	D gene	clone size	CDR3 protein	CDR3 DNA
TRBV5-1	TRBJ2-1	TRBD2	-	CASSPTSGAYNEQFF	TGCGCCAGCAGCCCGACTAGCGGGGCGTACAATGAGCAGTTCTTC
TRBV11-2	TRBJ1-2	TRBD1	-	CASSLDLATGDYGYTF	TGTGCCAGCAGCTTAGATTTGGCAACAGGGGACTATGGCTACACCTTC
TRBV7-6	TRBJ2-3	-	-	CASSLATGSSTDTQYF	TGTGCCAGCAGCTTGGCGACGGGGTCTAGCACAGATACGCAGTATTTT
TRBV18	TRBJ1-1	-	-	CASSPRGLDTEAFF	TGTGCCAGCTCACCACGGGGGCTGGACACTGAAGCTTTCTTT
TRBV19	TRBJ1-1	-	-	CASTPGLNTEAFF	TGTGCCAGTACCCCAGGGTTGAACACTGAAGCTTTCTTT
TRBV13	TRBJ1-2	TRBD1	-	CASRGGQGVKFYGYTF	TGTGCCAGCAGGGGGGGACAGGGGGTGAAGTTCTATGGCTACACCTTC
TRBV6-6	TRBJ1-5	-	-	CASGGTRGEHF	TGTGCCAGCGGGGGCACTCGTGGAGAGCATTTT
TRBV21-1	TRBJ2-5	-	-	CASSKVGETQYF	TGTGCCAGCAGCAAAGTAGGGGAAACCCAGTACTTC
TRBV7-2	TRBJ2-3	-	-	CASSPVASRYTQYF	TGTGCCAGCAGCCCCGTTGCTAGCAGGTATACGCAGTATTTT
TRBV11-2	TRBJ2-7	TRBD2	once	CASSLGLLASSYEQYF	TGTGCCAGCAGCTTAGGTCTACTAGCGTCCTCCTACGAGCAGTACTTC
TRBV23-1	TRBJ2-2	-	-	CASSPSIRGTGELFF	TGCGCCAGCAGTCCCTCGATTCGGGGCACCGGGGAGCTGTTTTTT
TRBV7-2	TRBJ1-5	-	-	CASSLQGYSNQPQHF	TGTGCCAGCAGCCTACAGGGTTATAGCAATCAGCCCCAGCATTTT
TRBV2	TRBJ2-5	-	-	CASRRGPGETQYF	TGTGCCAGCAGGCGGGGCCCCGGGGAGACCCAGTACTTC
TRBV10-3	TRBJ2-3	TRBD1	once	CAISDPHGDRGRQYLTDTQYF	TGTGCCATCAGCGATCCTCACGGGGACAGGGGACGCCAGTACCTCACAGATACGCAGTATTTT
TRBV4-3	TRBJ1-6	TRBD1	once	CASSQEGTGLSPLHF	TGCGCCAGCAGCCAAGAAGGGACAGGGCTTTCACCCCTCCACTTT
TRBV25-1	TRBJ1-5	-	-	CASSPSGTSQPQHF	TGTGCCAGCAGCCCCTCGGGTACCAGTCAGCCCCAGCATTTT
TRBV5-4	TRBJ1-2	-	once	CASSSDMEYRGYTF	TGTGCCAGCAGCTCGGACATGGAGTATAGGGGCTACACCTTC
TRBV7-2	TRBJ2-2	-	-	CASSLLPGELFF	TGTGCCAGCAGCTTACTTCCCGGGGAGCTGTTTTTT
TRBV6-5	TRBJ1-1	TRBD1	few	CASSPRGQVAFF	TGTGCCAGCAGTCCCAGGGGGCAGGTGGCTTTCTTT
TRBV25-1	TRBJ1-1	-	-	CASSESRGRTEAFF	TGTGCCAGCAGTGAATCACGGGGTAGGACTGAAGCTTTCTTT
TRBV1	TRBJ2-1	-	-	CTSSQDGRGATYNEQFF	TGCACCAGCAGCCAAGATGGGAGGGGCGCCACCTACAATGAGCAGTTCTTC
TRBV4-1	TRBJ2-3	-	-	CASSQERPGVSDTQYF	TGCGCCAGCAGCCAAGAGAGGCCAGGGGTCTCAGATACGCAGTATTTT
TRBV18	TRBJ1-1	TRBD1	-	CASSPGQGGTEAFF	TGTGCCAGCTCACCGGGACAGGGCGGCACTGAAGCTTTCTTT
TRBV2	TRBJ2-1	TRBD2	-	CARNVAGGRQFF	TGTGCCAGAAATGTAGCGGGGGGGCGGCAGTTCTTC
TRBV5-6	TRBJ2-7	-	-	CASSPGSYEQYF	TGTGCCAGCAGCCCCGGGTCCTACGAGCAGTACTTC
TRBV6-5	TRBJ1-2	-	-	CASSFTGIGDYTF	TGTGCCAGCAGTTTCACAGGGATCGGGGACTACACCTTC
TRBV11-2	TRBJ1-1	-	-	CASSLAVGTEAFF	TGTGCCAGCAGCTTGGCGGTCGGCACTGAAGCTTTCTTT
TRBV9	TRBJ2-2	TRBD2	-	CASSRRAGGPGELFF	TGTGCCAGCAGCCGTAGAGCGGGGGGCCCCGGGGAGCTGTTTTTT
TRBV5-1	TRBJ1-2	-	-	CASSLGDIYGYTF	TGCGCCAGCAGCTTGGGTGACATATATGGCTACACCTTC
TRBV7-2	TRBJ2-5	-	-	CASSLVAGPQETQYF	TGTGCCAGCAGCTTAGTGGCAGGGCCCCAAGAGACCCAGTACTTC